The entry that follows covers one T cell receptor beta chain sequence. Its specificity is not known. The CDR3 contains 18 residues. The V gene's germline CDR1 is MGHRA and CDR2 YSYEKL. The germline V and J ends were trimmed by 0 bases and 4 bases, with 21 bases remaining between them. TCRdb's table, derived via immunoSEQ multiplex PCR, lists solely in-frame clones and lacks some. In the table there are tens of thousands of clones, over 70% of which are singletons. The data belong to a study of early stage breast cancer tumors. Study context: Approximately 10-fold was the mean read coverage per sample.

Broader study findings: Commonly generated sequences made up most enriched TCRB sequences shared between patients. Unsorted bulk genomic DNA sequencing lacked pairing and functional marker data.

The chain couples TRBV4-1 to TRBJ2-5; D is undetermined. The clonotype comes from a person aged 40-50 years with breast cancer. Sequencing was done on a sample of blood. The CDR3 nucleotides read TGCGCCAGCAGCCAAGATTCTGGCAGGATCGGCGTAACAGAGACCCAGTACTTC. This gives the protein CASSQDSGRIGVTETQYF.